These T cell receptor beta chains were read from a single sample in a study of T cell repertoires and HLA-DP antigens. These receptors' targets are unknown. Data came from immunoSEQ multiplex PCR; TCRdb stores just in-frame clones and leaves some out. The table shows approximately 100,000 clones, with approximately 89% occurring only once. Sequencing input: CD4+ T cells from PBMCs. Receptor source: a man aged 45 to 65 in good health and CMV-seronegative. CDR3s include the opening cysteine and the closing phenylalanine or tryptophan. Each record gives: J gene, D gene, V gene, clone size, CDR3 DNA, CDR3 protein. D genes are given only for firm matches. Expanded clones get a size class; other rows say once, few or many, or leave the size out.

j_call: TRBJ2-7; d_call: TRBD1; v_call: TRBV5-4; clone_size: once; cdr3_nt: TGTGCCAGCAGCTGGGACAGGGGCGGCGAGCAGTACTTC; cdr3_aa: CASSWDRGGEQYF
j_call: TRBJ2-7; d_call: TRBD2; v_call: TRBV5-5; clone_size: .; cdr3_nt: TGTGCCAGCAGCTTGGGTAAACTAGCGGGAGATTTGCACGAGCAGTACTTC; cdr3_aa: CASSLGKLAGDLHEQYF
j_call: TRBJ2-6; d_call: .; v_call: TRBV14; clone_size: .; cdr3_nt: TGTGCCAGCAAATCTCTGGTCTCTGGGGCCAACGTCCTGACTTTC; cdr3_aa: CASKSLVSGANVLTF
j_call: TRBJ2-7; d_call: TRBD1; v_call: TRBV5-1; clone_size: .; cdr3_nt: TGCGCCAGCAGCGAAACAGGGGGGAACTACGAGCAGTACTTC; cdr3_aa: CASSETGGNYEQYF
j_call: TRBJ2-7; d_call: TRBD1; v_call: TRBV14; clone_size: .; cdr3_nt: TGTGCCAGCAGCCGGGGACAGGTGGGCTACGAGCAGTACTTC; cdr3_aa: CASSRGQVGYEQYF
j_call: TRBJ2-7; d_call: .; v_call: TRBV7-3; clone_size: .; cdr3_nt: TGTGCCAGCAGCTTATTACCGGGGGAAGCCTACGAGCAGTACTTC; cdr3_aa: CASSLLPGEAYEQYF
j_call: TRBJ1-2; d_call: .; v_call: TRBV28; clone_size: few; cdr3_nt: TGTGCCAGCTGGGAACGCTATGGCTACACCTTC; cdr3_aa: CASWERYGYTF
j_call: TRBJ2-5; d_call: .; v_call: TRBV19; clone_size: .; cdr3_nt: TGTGCCAGTAGTGCGGCAGCTCAAGAGACCCAGTACTTC; cdr3_aa: CASSAAAQETQYF
j_call: TRBJ2-5; d_call: TRBD1; v_call: TRBV7-6; clone_size: .; cdr3_nt: TGTGCCAGCAGCACAGCCCGGACAGGGGCCCAAGAGACCCAGTACTTC; cdr3_aa: CASSTARTGAQETQYF
j_call: TRBJ2-7; d_call: TRBD2; v_call: TRBV7-6; clone_size: .; cdr3_nt: TGTGCCAGCAGCTCCTTAGCGGGAGCTAGCGAGCAGTACTTC; cdr3_aa: CASSSLAGASEQYF
j_call: TRBJ2-5; d_call: TRBD1; v_call: TRBV7-8; clone_size: .; cdr3_nt: TGTGCCAGCAGTTGGGACAGATCCAAGGAGACCCAGTACTTC; cdr3_aa: CASSWDRSKETQYF
j_call: TRBJ1-1; d_call: .; v_call: TRBV5-4; clone_size: medium-sized; cdr3_nt: TGTGCCAGCAGCTTGAACGTGAACACTGAAGCTTTCTTT; cdr3_aa: CASSLNVNTEAFF
j_call: TRBJ1-5; d_call: .; v_call: TRBV7-9; clone_size: .; cdr3_nt: TGTGCCAGCAGCTTAGATGTCCAGCCCCAGCATTTT; cdr3_aa: CASSLDVQPQHF
j_call: TRBJ2-5; d_call: TRBD1; v_call: TRBV5-4; clone_size: .; cdr3_nt: TGTGCCAGCAGCTTACAGGGGTCTGGCGGGACCCAGTACTTC; cdr3_aa: CASSLQGSGGTQYF
j_call: TRBJ2-3; d_call: .; v_call: TRBV7-8; clone_size: .; cdr3_nt: TGTGCCAGCAGCTTAGTTAAGAGGGGGGCAGATACGCAGTATTTT; cdr3_aa: CASSLVKRGADTQYF
j_call: TRBJ1-5; d_call: .; v_call: TRBV6-6; clone_size: .; cdr3_nt: TGTGCCAGCAGTTACTCGAATGGCGGCCAGCCCCAGCATTTT; cdr3_aa: CASSYSNGGQPQHF
j_call: TRBJ2-3; d_call: .; v_call: TRBV7-6; clone_size: .; cdr3_nt: TGTGCCAGCAGCTTAGTGGCTAGGGGGGATACGCAGTATTTT; cdr3_aa: CASSLVARGDTQYF
j_call: TRBJ2-1; d_call: .; v_call: TRBV7-2; clone_size: .; cdr3_nt: TGTGCCAGCAGCTTAGCGGGAGACCCCTACAATGAGCAGTTCTTC; cdr3_aa: CASSLAGDPYNEQFF
j_call: TRBJ2-7; d_call: .; v_call: TRBV5-5; clone_size: few; cdr3_nt: TGTGCCAGCAGCCCCGGCCCAGGGACCTACGAGCAGTACTTC; cdr3_aa: CASSPGPGTYEQYF
j_call: TRBJ2-6; d_call: .; v_call: TRBV13; clone_size: .; cdr3_nt: TGTGCCAGCAGCTTGTCTGTCTCTGGGGCCAACGTCCTGACTTTC; cdr3_aa: CASSLSVSGANVLTF
j_call: TRBJ1-4; d_call: .; v_call: TRBV15; clone_size: .; cdr3_nt: TGTGCCACCTCGATAGTGGGCGCGGAAAAACTGTTTTTT; cdr3_aa: CATSIVGAEKLFF
j_call: TRBJ1-3; d_call: .; v_call: TRBV9; clone_size: .; cdr3_nt: TGTGCCAGCGGGCAAACAGGGCAGACTCCTCGCGGAAACACCATATATTTT; cdr3_aa: CASGQTGQTPRGNTIYF
j_call: TRBJ1-2; d_call: .; v_call: TRBV18; clone_size: .; cdr3_nt: TGTGCCAGCTCCCGCCGGGACAACTTTAACTATGGCTACACCTTC; cdr3_aa: CASSRRDNFNYGYTF
j_call: TRBJ2-2; d_call: .; v_call: TRBV4-1; clone_size: .; cdr3_nt: TGCGCCAGCAGCCAGGCCGGGATAAGAGGAGGGGAGCTGTTTTTT; cdr3_aa: CASSQAGIRGGELFF
j_call: TRBJ1-5; d_call: .; v_call: TRBV27; clone_size: .; cdr3_nt: TGTGCCAGCAGTTTAGAGGGGCGTAGCAATCAGCCCCAGCATTTT; cdr3_aa: CASSLEGRSNQPQHF
j_call: TRBJ2-7; d_call: .; v_call: TRBV4-3; clone_size: .; cdr3_nt: TGCGCCAGCAGCCAAAACCTCTTCGGGAGCTCCTACGAGCAGTACTTC; cdr3_aa: CASSQNLFGSSYEQYF
j_call: TRBJ1-5; d_call: .; v_call: TRBV6-5; clone_size: .; cdr3_nt: TGTGCCAGCAGTTACTCGACGGATAGCAATCAGCCCCAGCATTTT; cdr3_aa: CASSYSTDSNQPQHF
j_call: TRBJ2-2; d_call: .; v_call: TRBV6-4; clone_size: .; cdr3_nt: TGTGCCAGCAGCATTGACCTGAACACCGGGGAGCTGTTTTTT; cdr3_aa: CASSIDLNTGELFF
j_call: TRBJ1-5; d_call: .; v_call: TRBV2; clone_size: .; cdr3_nt: TGTGCCAGCAGTTACAGGGATCCGGATCAGCCCCAGCATTTT; cdr3_aa: CASSYRDPDQPQHF
j_call: TRBJ2-7; d_call: TRBD2; v_call: TRBV29-1; clone_size: .; cdr3_nt: TGCAGCGCCTGGACTAGCGGGAGGGGAGAGCAGTACTTC; cdr3_aa: CSAWTSGRGEQYF
j_call: TRBJ2-7; d_call: .; v_call: TRBV6-6; clone_size: .; cdr3_nt: TGTGCCAGCACCCTCGGGGTTTCCTACGAGCAGTACTTC; cdr3_aa: CASTLGVSYEQYF
j_call: TRBJ1-2; d_call: TRBD1; v_call: TRBV10-2; clone_size: .; cdr3_nt: TGCGCCAGCGGGGGACAGGGGGTTAATGGCTACACCTTC; cdr3_aa: CASGGQGVNGYTF
j_call: TRBJ2-1; d_call: .; v_call: TRBV21-1; clone_size: .; cdr3_nt: TGTGCCAGCAGCCCGGGGGACGGGACTAGCGGGAGGACTAAGTTCTTC; cdr3_aa: CASSPGDGTSGRTKFF
j_call: TRBJ2-2; d_call: TRBD2; v_call: TRBV11-3; clone_size: .; cdr3_nt: TGTGCCAGCAGCACCCGACTAGCGGGAGTATCGGGGGAGCTGTTTTTT; cdr3_aa: CASSTRLAGVSGELFF
j_call: TRBJ1-5; d_call: .; v_call: TRBV7-2; clone_size: .; cdr3_nt: TGTGCCAGCAAACAGACAGGTCCTAGCAATCAGCCCCAGCATTTT; cdr3_aa: CASKQTGPSNQPQHF
j_call: TRBJ1-2; d_call: TRBD1; v_call: TRBV18; clone_size: .; cdr3_nt: TGTGCCAGCTCACCCTCCAGACAGGGCTTCTATGGCTACACCTTC; cdr3_aa: CASSPSRQGFYGYTF
j_call: TRBJ2-5; d_call: TRBD2; v_call: TRBV5-1; clone_size: .; cdr3_nt: TGCGCCAGCAGCTGGACGTCCAGCGGGGGGGCAACCCAGTACTTC; cdr3_aa: CASSWTSSGGATQYF
j_call: TRBJ1-2; d_call: TRBD1; v_call: TRBV15; clone_size: .; cdr3_nt: TGTGCCACCAGCCGGGATAGGACCGGGACAGGGGACGGCTACACCTTC; cdr3_aa: CATSRDRTGTGDGYTF
j_call: TRBJ1-4; d_call: .; v_call: TRBV28; clone_size: .; cdr3_nt: TGTGCCAGCAGTTTCCCGTCCTCTTCAACTAATGAAAAACTGTTTTTT; cdr3_aa: CASSFPSSSTNEKLFF
j_call: TRBJ1-2; d_call: .; v_call: TRBV28; clone_size: .; cdr3_nt: TGTGCCAGCGGTCAACCAAGGGCGGCAGGGAATCGAGGTAGCACCTTC; cdr3_aa: CASGQPRAAGNRGSTF
j_call: TRBJ1-2; d_call: .; v_call: TRBV7-9; clone_size: .; cdr3_nt: TGTGCCAGCAGCTCAAGCGGGGGGGTCTCAGAATATGGCTACACCTTC; cdr3_aa: CASSSSGGVSEYGYTF
j_call: TRBJ1-5; d_call: .; v_call: TRBV28; clone_size: .; cdr3_nt: TGTGCCAGCACCCCGAACTGGCCCCAGCCCCAGCATTTT; cdr3_aa: CASTPNWPQPQHF